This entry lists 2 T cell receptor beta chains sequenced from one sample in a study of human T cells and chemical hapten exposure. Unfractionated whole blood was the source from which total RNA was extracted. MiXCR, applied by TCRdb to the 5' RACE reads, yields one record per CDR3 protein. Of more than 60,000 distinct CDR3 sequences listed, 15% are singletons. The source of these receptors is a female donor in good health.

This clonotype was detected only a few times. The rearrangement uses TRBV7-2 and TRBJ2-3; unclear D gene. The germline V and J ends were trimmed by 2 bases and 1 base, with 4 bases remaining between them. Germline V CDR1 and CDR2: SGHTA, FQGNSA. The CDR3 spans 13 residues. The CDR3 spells CASSLTGTDTQYF. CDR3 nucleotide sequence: TGTGCCAGCAGCTTAACAGGCACAGATACGCAGTATTTT.

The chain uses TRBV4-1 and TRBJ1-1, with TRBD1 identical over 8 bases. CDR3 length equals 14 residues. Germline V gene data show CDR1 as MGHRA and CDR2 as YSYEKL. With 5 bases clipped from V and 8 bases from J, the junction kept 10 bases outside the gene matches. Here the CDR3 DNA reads TGCGCCAGCAGCGGACGGGACAGGTTGACCGAAGCTTTCTTT. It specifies CASSGRDRLTEAFF.